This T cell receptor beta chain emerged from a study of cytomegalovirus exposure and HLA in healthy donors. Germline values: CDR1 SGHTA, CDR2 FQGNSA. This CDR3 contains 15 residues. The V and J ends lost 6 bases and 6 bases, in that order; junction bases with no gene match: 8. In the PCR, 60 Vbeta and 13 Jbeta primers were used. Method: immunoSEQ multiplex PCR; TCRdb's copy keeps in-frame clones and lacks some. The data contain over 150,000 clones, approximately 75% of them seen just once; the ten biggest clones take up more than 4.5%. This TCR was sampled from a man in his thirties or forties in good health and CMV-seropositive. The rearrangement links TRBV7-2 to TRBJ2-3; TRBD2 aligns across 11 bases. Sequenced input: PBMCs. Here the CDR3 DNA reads TGTGCCAGCAGTCCGAGACTAGCGGGGTCCGATACGCAGTATTTT. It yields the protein CASSPRLAGSDTQYF. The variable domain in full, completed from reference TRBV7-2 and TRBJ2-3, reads GAGVSQSPSNKVTEKGKDVELRCDPISGHTALYWYRQSLGQGLEFLIYFQGNSAPDKSGLPSDRFSAERTGGSVSTLTIQRTQQEDSAVYLCASSPRLAGSDTQYFGPGTRLTVL.